The clone carrying this T cell receptor (beta chain) was seen many times. Trimming took 1 base from V and 10 from J; bases not matched to a gene: 7. CDR1 and CDR2 from the germline V gene are SEHNR and FQNEAQ (reference sequence). This CDR3 contains 14 residues. Both iRepertoire HTBI primers and Arm-PCR of CDR3 regions were used to build the TCR beta libraries. TCRdb used MiXCR to reprocess the multiplex PCR reads, holding one entry per CDR3 protein. The sample consists of 410,000 or so distinct CDR3 sequences, just under 15% of them appearing once. The data derive from a study of regulatory T cells in long-lasting Graves disease. Time point specified: newly diagnosed GD, antithyroid drugs for less than 3 months. The TCR library used RNA extracted from PBMCs. These records were also assigned to another study, of T cells in Graves' hyperthyroidism and ophthalmopathy.

The source was peripheral blood mononuclear cells (PBMCs), collected at new diagnosis, from a patient treated with antithyroid drugs. This rearrangement joins TRBV7-9 to TRBJ2-1, with 7 bases identical to TRBD2. The receptor was isolated from a woman under 40 with Graves disease. CDR3: CASSLGTSWGEQFF. In nucleotides, the CDR3 is TGTGCCAGCAGCTTAGGGACTAGTTGGGGCGAGCAGTTCTTC.